Listed below are T cell receptor beta chains from one sample, sequenced in a study of blood T cell repertoires in COVID-19. Libraries were prepared by immunoSEQ multiplex PCR; TCRdb keeps only in-frame clonotypes and omits some of them. The sample lists 60,000 or so clones; 74% were seen once. The sample comprised peripheral blood. The receptors originated from a woman aged 80 or over with acute or convalescent COVID-19. CDR3s leave out the opening cysteine and the closing phenylalanine or tryptophan. The D gene is left open where the match is weak. Expanded clones get a size class; other rows say once, few or many, or leave the size out.

cdr3_aa j_call d_call v_call clone_size
ASSSYYEQY TRBJ2-7 . TRBV28 .
ATSDSYRIEAF TRBJ1-1 . TRBV24-1 .
ASSSLNRGEPQH TRBJ1-5 TRBD1 TRBV5-6 .
ASSLTSGPPTDTQY TRBJ2-3 TRBD2 TRBV28 .
ASSPPTGGQGEQY TRBJ2-7 TRBD1 TRBV18 medium-sized
ASSIRAGAKNIQY TRBJ2-4 . TRBV19 .
ASSLVGTGGSQPQH TRBJ1-5 TRBD1 TRBV7-2 .
ASSETPLTSGTDSYEQY TRBJ2-7 TRBD2 TRBV7-9 .
AITGEGDTGELF TRBJ2-2 TRBD1 TRBV10-3 .
ASSPEGKVGQY TRBJ2-7 . TRBV7-9 .
ARREGTLH TRBJ1-6 . TRBV25-1 .